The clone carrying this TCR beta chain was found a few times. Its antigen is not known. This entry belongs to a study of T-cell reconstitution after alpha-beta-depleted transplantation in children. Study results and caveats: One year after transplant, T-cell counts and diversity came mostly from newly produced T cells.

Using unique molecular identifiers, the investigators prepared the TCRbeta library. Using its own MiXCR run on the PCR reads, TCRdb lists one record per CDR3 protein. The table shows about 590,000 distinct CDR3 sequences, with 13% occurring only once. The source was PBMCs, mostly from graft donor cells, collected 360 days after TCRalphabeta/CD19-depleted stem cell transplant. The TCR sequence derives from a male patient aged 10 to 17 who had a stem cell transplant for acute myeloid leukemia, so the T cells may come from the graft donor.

CDR3 protein: CASSLSGPQHF. Written as DNA, the CDR3 is TGTGCCAGCAGCCTTTCGGGGCCCCAGCATTTT. This chain connects TRBV7-2 to TRBJ1-5; D unclear. V gave up 5 bases and J gave up 9 bases, with 8 bases separating them. Germline CDR1 and CDR2: SGHTA and FQGNSA. This CDR3 region has 11 residues. Variable domain in full (rest from reference TRBV7-2 and TRBJ1-5): GAGVSQSPSNKVTEKGKDVELRCDPISGHTALYWYRQSLGQGLEFLIYFQGNSAPDKSGLPSDRFSAERTGGSVSTLTIQRTQQEDSAVYLCASSLSGPQHFGDGTRLSIL.